This TCR beta chain originates from a study of blood T cell repertoires in COVID-19. Study-level information: The United States, Italy and Spain were the sources of the acute and convalescent COVID-19 samples.

The protocol was immunoSEQ multiplex PCR, while the TCRdb copy is restricted to in-frame clones and leaves out a portion. The table lists a few hundred thousand clones, 80% to 90% of them singletons, with about 2.2% in the top ten. Sequencing input: peripheral blood. The TCR sequence derives from a woman aged 45-65 years with acute or convalescent COVID-19.

As DNA, the CDR3 is TGTGCCAGCAGCTCAAAAGTTAGACTAGCGGGAGCACCCTACAATGAGCAGTTCTTC. Protein: CASSSKVRLAGAPYNEQFF. The gene calls are TRBV11-2 and TRBJ2-1, with 12 bases that match TRBD2. Germline V gene lookup returns CDR1 SGHAT and CDR2 FQNNGV. The trim removed 4 bases at V and 2 bases at J, leaving 12 bases unmatched. The CDR3 extends over 19 amino acids. Variable domain in full (rest from reference TRBV11-2 and TRBJ2-1): EAGVAQSPRYKIIEKRQSVAFWCNPISGHATLYWYQQILGQGPKLLIQFQNNGVVDDSQLPKDRFSAERLKGVDSTLKIQPAKLEDSAVYLCASSSKVRLAGAPYNEQFFGPGTRLTVL.